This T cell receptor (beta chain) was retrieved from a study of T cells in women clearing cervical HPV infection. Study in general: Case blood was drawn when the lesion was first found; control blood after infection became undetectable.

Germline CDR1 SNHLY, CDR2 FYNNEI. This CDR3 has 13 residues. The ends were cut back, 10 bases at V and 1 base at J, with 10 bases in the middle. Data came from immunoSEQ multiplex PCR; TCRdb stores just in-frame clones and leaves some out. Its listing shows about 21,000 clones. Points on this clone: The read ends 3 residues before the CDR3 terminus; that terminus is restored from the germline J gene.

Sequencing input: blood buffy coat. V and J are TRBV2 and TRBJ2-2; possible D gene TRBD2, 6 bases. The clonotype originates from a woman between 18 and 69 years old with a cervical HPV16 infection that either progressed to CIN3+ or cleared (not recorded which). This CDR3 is CATSGENTGELFF. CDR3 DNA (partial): TGTGCCACCTCGGGGGAGAACACCGGGGAG.